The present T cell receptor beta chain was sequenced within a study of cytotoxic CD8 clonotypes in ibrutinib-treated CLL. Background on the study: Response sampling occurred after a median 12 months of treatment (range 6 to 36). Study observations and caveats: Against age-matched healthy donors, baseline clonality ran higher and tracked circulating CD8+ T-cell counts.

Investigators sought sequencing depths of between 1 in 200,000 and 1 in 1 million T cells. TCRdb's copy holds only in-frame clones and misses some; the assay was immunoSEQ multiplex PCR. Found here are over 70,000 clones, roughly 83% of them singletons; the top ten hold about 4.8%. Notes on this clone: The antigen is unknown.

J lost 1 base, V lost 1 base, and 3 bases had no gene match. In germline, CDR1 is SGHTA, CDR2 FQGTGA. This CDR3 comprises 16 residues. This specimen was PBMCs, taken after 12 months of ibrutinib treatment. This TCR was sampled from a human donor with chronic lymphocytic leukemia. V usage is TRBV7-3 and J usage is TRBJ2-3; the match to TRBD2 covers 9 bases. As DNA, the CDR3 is TGTGCCAGCAGCTTAATGGCGGGAGGGGGCACAGATACGCAGTATTTT. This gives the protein CASSLMAGGGTDTQYF.